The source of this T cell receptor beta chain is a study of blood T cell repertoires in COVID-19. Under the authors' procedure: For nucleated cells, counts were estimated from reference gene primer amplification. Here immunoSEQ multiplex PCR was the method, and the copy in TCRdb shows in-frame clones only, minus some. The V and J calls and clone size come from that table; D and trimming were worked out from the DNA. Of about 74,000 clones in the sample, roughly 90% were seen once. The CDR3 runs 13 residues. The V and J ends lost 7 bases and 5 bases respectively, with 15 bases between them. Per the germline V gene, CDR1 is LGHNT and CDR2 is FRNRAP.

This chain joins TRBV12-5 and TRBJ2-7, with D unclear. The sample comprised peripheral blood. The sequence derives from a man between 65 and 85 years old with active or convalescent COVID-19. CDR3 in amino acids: CASDIRSHDEQYF. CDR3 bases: TGTGCTAGTGATATAAGGAGTCACGACGAGCAGTACTTC.